Listed below are T cell receptor beta chains from one sample, sequenced in a study of T-cell memory formation after mild COVID-19. TCRdb ran MiXCR on the 5' RACE reads and lists one entry per CDR3 protein. The sample consists of 300,000 to 400,000 distinct CDR3 sequences, 10% to 15% of them appearing once. The sequenced sample was PBMCs or a T cell subset sorted from them (not recorded which). These receptors were obtained from a man between 18 and 29 years old who had mild COVID-19 (a few samples of this study predate the infection). Cell type and time point are not known. The CDR3 runs from the conserved cysteine through the conserved F or W. D genes are given only for firm matches. The listing skips clone size in some rows; elsewhere it reads once, few, many or a size class.

TRBV7-9	.	.	TRBJ2-1	CASSFVNYNEQFF	TGTGCCAGCAGCTTTGTTAACTACAATGAGCAGTTCTTC
TRBV25-1	.	once	TRBJ2-6	CASHSGRISGANVLTF	TGTGCCAGCCACTCGGGGAGGATCTCTGGGGCCAACGTCCTGACTTTC
TRBV7-2	.	once	TRBJ2-5	CASSLAWLQETQYF	TGTGCCAGCAGCTTAGCGTGGCTGCAAGAGACCCAGTACTTC
TRBV5-1	.	.	TRBJ2-1	CASSLTINNEQFF	TGCGCCAGCAGCTTGACTATCAACAATGAGCAGTTCTTC
TRBV7-9	TRBD1	many	TRBJ2-7	CASSLTGVPYEQYF	TGTGCCAGCAGCCTCACAGGGGTGCCCTACGAGCAGTACTTC
TRBV6-6	.	.	TRBJ2-1	CASANHRDEQFF	TGTGCCAGCGCAAATCACAGGGATGAGCAGTTCTTC
TRBV10-3	.	few	TRBJ1-1	CAISGQVNTEAFF	TGTGCCATCAGTGGACAGGTAAACACTGAAGCTTTCTTT
TRBV11-1	TRBD1	.	TRBJ1-6	CASSPWTGTLGSPLHF	TGTGCCAGCAGCCCGTGGACAGGCACGCTTGGCTCACCCCTCCACTTT
TRBV6-2/TRBV6-3	.	.	TRBJ2-3	CASRLRGDTQYF	TGTGCCAGCAGACTCCGGGGGGATACGCAGTATTTT
TRBV5-4	.	many	TRBJ1-1	CASSSTANTEAFF	TGTGCCAGCAGCTCGACAGCGAACACTGAAGCTTTCTTT
TRBV7-7	.	.	TRBJ1-5	CASSLGLREGQPQHF	TGTGCTAGCAGCTTAGGTTTGAGGGAAGGGCAGCCCCAGCATTTT
TRBV5-1	TRBD1	once	TRBJ1-1	CASRMTGVPNTEAFF	TGCGCCAGCAGAATGACAGGGGTCCCGAACACTGAAGCTTTCTTT
TRBV5-1	TRBD1	many	TRBJ2-1	CASSSTGQNYNEQFF	TGCGCCAGCAGCTCCACGGGACAGAATTACAATGAGCAGTTCTTC
TRBV7-9	.	few	TRBJ2-2	CASSKAVGGYTGELFF	TGTGCCAGCAGCAAGGCGGTCGGAGGGTACACCGGGGAGCTGTTTTTT
TRBV7-9	.	few	TRBJ1-4	CASSYREKNEKLFF	TGTGCCAGCAGCTACCGGGAAAAAAATGAAAAACTGTTTTTT
TRBV6-2/TRBV6-3	TRBD2	.	TRBJ2-3	CASTRTSGGEEFTQYF	TGTGCCAGCACCCGGACTAGCGGGGGGGAAGAATTTACGCAGTATTTT
TRBV5-1	.	.	TRBJ2-5	CASSLVATGRETQYF	TGCGCCAGCAGCTTGGTTGCGACAGGGAGGGAGACCCAGTACTTC
TRBV4-2	.	.	TRBJ1-1	CASSRLGVQANTEAFF	TGTGCCAGCAGCAGACTAGGGGTCCAGGCGAACACTGAAGCTTTCTTT
TRBV29-1	.	few	TRBJ2-5	CSVEARGGGYETQYF	TGCAGCGTTGAAGCCCGCGGCGGCGGGTACGAGACCCAGTACTTC
TRBV7-2	.	few	TRBJ1-1	CASSSRVGMNTEAFF	TGTGCCAGCAGCTCCCGGGTGGGCATGAACACTGAAGCTTTCTTT